These 7 T cell receptor beta chains came from one sample sequenced in a study of control samples from healthy donors and cancer patients. Sequenced by immunoSEQ multiplex PCR; TCRdb stores in-frame clones only, minus some. The sample holds 130,000 or so clones, under 95% seen once. The sample consisted of blood. Receptors originate from a man aged 35 to 55 in good health.

CDR3 sequence (DNA): TGTGCCAGCAGCTTGGAAGGGGGCGAAAGTGGTTCACCCCTCCACTTT. Its translation is CASSLEGGESGSPLHF. This chain links TRBV5-5 with TRBJ1-6; 7 bases align to TRBD1. Germline loops: CDR1 SGHKS, CDR2 YYEKEE (reference sequence). Unmatched junction bases numbered 9, after V lost 0 bases and J lost 9 bases. The CDR3 runs to 16 residues.

This rearrangement joins TRBV18 to TRBJ1-1; D might be TRBD1 (5 bases). Looked up from germline, CDR1 is KGHSH and CDR2 is LQKENI. Trimming left V 3 bases short and J 2 bases short, with 13 bases between. This CDR3 is 15 amino acids long. CDR3 residues: CASSPFPDSNTEAFF. Here the CDR3 DNA reads TGTGCCAGCTCACCGTTCCCTGACAGCAACACTGAAGCTTTCTTT. Using reference TRBV18 and TRBJ1-1 for the parts outside the CDR3, the full variable domain is NAGVMQNPRHLVRRRGQEARLRCSPMKGHSHVYWYRQLPEEGLKFMVYLQKENIIDESGMPKERFSAEFPKEGPSILRIQQVVRGDSAAYFCASSPFPDSNTEAFFGQGTRLTVV.

The chain employs TRBV5-6 and TRBJ1-2; D remains ambiguous. V lost 3 bases and J 2 bases, leaving 11 bases between the germline ends. This CDR3 is built from 14 residues. The germline CDR1 and CDR2 sequences are SGHDT and YYEEEE. In DNA form, the CDR3 reads TGTGCCAGCAGCTCACGACGGGAAAACTATGGCTACACCTTC. Translation: CASSSRRENYGYTF.

V usage is TRBV19 and J usage is TRBJ1-6; D uncertain. This CDR3 is 14 amino acids long. Germline V gives CDR1 LNHDA, CDR2 SQIVND (reference sequence). Trimming cost V 6 bases and J 4 bases, with 10 bases left between them. The CDR3 loop is CASRTLQYNSPLHF. The CDR3, as DNA: TGTGCCAGTAGGACATTGCAGTATAATTCACCCCTCCACTTT.

V and J are TRBV6-5 and TRBJ2-1; 7 nucleotides match TRBD1. CDR1 is MNHEY and CDR2 is SVGAGI in the germline V gene. The ends lost 6 bases at V and 4 bases at J; junction bases unmatched: 9. The CDR3 length is 15 residues. The CDR3 nucleotides read TGTGCCAGCAGGGTACAGGGACAGCTTTACAATGAGCAGTTCTTC. Residues: CASRVQGQLYNEQFF.

This sequence joins TRBV13 and TRBJ1-1, with D possibly TRBD1 on 6 matching bases. Trimming left V 1 base short and J 4 bases short, with 22 bases between. Germline loops: CDR1 PRHDT, CDR2 FYEKMQ (reference sequence). The CDR3 loop spans 18 amino acids. In nucleotides, the CDR3 is TGTGCCAGCAGCTTAGAATCAGCCAAAGGACAGCCAATCACTGAAGCTTTCTTT. Its protein is CASSLESAKGQPITEAFF.

This clone was observed a few times. The chain has TRBV4-1 and TRBJ2-3, with D unclear. The germline gives CDR1 MGHRA, CDR2 YSYEKL. The CDR3 runs 15 residues. Trimming took 4 bases from V and 2 from J, leaving 13 bases between them. CDR3 sequence (DNA): TGCGCCAGCAGCCTCAAAATCGACTTCACAGATACGCAGTATTTT. Its translation is CASSLKIDFTDTQYF.